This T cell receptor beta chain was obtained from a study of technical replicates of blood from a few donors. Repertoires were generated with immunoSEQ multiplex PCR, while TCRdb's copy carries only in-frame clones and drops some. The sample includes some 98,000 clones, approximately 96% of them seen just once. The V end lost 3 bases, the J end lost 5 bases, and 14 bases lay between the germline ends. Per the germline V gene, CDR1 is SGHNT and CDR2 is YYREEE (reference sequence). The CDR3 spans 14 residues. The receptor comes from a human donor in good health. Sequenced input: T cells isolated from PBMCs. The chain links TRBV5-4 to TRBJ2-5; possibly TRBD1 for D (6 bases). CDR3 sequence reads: CASSSSTGRETQYF. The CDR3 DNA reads TGTGCCAGCAGCTCCTCGACAGGTCGGGAGACCCAGTACTTC. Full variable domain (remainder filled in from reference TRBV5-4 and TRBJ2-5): ETGVTQSPTHLIKTRGQQVTLRCSSQSGHNTVSWYQQALGQGPQFIFQYYREEENGRGNFPPRFSGLQFPNYSSELNVNALELDDSALYLCASSSSTGRETQYFGPGTRLLVL.